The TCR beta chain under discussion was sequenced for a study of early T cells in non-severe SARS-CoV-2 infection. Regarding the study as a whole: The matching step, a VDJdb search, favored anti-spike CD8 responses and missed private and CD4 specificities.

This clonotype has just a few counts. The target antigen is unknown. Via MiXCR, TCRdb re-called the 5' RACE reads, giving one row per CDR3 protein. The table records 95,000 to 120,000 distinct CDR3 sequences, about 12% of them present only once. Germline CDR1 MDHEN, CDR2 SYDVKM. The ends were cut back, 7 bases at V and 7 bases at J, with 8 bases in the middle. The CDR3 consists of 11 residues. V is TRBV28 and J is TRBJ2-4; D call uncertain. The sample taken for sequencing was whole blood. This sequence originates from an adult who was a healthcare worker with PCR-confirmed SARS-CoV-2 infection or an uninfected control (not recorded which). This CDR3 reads CASTRMNIQYF. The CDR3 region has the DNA TGTGCCAGCACACGCATGAACATTCAGTACTTC.